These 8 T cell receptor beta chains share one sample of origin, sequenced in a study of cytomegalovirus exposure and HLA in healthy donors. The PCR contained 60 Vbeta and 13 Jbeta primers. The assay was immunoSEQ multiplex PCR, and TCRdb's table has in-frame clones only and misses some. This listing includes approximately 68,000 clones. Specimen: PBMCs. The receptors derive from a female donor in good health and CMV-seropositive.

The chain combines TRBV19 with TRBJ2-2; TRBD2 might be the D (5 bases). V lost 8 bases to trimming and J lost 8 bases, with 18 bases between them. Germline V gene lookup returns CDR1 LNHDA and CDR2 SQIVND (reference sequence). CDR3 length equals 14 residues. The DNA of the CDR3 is TGTGCCAGTCGCTGGACCCATACGGGGGGGGAGCTGTTTTTT. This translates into CASRWTHTGGELFF.

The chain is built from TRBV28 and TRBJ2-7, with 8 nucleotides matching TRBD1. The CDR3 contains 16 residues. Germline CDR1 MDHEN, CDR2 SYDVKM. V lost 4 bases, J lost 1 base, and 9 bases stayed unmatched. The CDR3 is CASSYAFRDRSYEQYF. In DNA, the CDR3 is TGTGCCAGCAGTTACGCATTCCGGGACAGGTCCTACGAGCAGTACTTC.

The CDR3 DNA sequence: TGCGCCAGCAGCTTCACTTCTCCGGGACAGGGGTATGGCTACACCTTC. Its translation: CASSFTSPGQGYGYTF. This rearrangement joins TRBV5-1 to TRBJ1-2; 10 bases are shared with TRBD1. V was clipped by 2 bases and J by 5 bases; unmatched bases: 9. The CDR3 sequence is 16 residues long. Germline CDR1 SGHRS, CDR2 YFSETQ.

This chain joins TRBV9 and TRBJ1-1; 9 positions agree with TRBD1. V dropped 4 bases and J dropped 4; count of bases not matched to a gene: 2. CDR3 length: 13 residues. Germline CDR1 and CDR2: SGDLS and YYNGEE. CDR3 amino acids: CASSPDRGTEAFF. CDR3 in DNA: TGTGCCAGCAGCCCGGACAGGGGCACTGAAGCTTTCTTT.

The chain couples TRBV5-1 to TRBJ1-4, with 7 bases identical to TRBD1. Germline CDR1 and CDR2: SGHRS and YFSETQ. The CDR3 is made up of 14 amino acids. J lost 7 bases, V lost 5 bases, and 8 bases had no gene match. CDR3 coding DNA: TGCGCCAGCAGACAACAGGAGGGGGCTGAAAAACTGTTTTTT. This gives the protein CASRQQEGAEKLFF. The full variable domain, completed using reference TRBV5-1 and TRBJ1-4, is KAGVTQTPRYLIKTRGQQVTLSCSPISGHRSVSWYQQTPGQGLQFLFEYFSETQRNKGNFPGRFSGRQFSNSRSEMNVSTLELGDSALYLCASRQQEGAEKLFFGSGTQLSVL.

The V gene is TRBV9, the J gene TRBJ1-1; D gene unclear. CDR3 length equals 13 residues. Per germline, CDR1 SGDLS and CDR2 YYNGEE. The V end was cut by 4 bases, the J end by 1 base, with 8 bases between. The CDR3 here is CASSPRGNTEAFF. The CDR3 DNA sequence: TGTGCCAGCAGCCCCCGAGGGAACACTGAAGCTTTCTTT.

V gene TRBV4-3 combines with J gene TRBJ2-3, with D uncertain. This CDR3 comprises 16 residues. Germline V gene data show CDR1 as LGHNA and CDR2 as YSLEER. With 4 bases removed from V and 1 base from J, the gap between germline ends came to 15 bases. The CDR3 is CASSLGGVGGTDTQYF. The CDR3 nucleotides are TGCGCCAGCAGCCTCGGCGGAGTAGGTGGCACAGATACGCAGTATTTT.

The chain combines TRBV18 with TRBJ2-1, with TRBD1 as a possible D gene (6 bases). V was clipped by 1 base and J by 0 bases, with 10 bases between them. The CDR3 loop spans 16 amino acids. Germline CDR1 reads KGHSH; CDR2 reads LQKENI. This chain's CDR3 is CASSPRQGSSYNEQFF. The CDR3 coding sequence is TGTGCCAGCTCACCACGGCAGGGGAGCTCCTACAATGAGCAGTTCTTC. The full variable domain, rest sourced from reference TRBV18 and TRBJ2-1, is NAGVMQNPRHLVRRRGQEARLRCSPMKGHSHVYWYRQLPEEGLKFMVYLQKENIIDESGMPKERFSAEFPKEGPSILRIQQVVRGDSAAYFCASSPRQGSSYNEQFFGPGTRLTVL.